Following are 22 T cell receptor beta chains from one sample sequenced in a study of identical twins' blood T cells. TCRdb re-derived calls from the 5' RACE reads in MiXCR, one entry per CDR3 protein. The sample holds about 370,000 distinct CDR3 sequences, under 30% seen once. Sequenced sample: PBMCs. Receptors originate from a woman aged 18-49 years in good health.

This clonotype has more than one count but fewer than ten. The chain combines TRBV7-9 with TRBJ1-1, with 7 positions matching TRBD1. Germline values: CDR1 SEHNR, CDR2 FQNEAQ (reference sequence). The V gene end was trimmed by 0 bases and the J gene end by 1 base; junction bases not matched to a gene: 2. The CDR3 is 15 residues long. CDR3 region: CASSLATGKNTEAFF. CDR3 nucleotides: TGTGCCAGCAGCTTAGCGACAGGGAAGAACACTGAAGCTTTCTTT.

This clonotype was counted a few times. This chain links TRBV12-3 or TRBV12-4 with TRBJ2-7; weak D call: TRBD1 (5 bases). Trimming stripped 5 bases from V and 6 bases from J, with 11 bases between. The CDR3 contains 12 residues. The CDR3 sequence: CASSLQAREQYF. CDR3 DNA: TGTGCCAGCAGTCTACAGGCTCGCGAGCAGTACTTC.

The CDR3 DNA reads as TGTGCCAGCAGCCGAGGTCCCAGGGCATGGATGAACACTGAAGCTTTCTTT. Protein sequence: CASSRGPRAWMNTEAFF. The chain uses TRBV6-5 and TRBJ1-1; the D gene is possibly TRBD1 (5 bases). V lost 6 bases and J lost 0, with 20 bases in between. Germline CDR1 is MNHEY and CDR2 is SVGAGI. There are 17 residues in the CDR3.

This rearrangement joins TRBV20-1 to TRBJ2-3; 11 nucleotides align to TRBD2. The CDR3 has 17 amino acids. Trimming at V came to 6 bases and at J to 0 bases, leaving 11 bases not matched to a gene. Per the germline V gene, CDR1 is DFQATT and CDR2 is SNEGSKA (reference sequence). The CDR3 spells CSARTSGGRLSTDTQYF. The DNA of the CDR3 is TGCAGTGCACGAACTAGCGGGGGACGCCTTAGCACAGATACGCAGTATTTT.

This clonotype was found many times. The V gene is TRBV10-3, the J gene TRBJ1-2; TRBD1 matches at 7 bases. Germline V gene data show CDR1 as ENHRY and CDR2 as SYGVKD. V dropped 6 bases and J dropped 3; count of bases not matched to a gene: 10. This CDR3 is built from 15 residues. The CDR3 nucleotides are TGTGCCATCAGCTTAACAGGGGTTAGAGACTATGGCTACACCTTC. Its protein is CAISLTGVRDYGYTF.

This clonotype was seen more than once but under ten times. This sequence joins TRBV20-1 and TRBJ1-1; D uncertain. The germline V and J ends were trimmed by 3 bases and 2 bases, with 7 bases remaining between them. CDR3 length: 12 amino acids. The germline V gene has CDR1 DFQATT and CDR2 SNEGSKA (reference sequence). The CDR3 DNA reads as TGCAGTGCTAGTAACCAAAACACTGAAGCTTTCTTT. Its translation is CSASNQNTEAFF.

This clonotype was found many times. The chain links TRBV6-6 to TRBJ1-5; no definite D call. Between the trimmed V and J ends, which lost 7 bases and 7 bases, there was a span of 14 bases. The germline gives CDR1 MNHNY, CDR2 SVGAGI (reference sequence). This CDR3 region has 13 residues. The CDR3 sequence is CASKVRERQPQHF. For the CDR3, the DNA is TGTGCCAGCAAGGTTAGGGAACGCCAGCCCCAGCATTTT.

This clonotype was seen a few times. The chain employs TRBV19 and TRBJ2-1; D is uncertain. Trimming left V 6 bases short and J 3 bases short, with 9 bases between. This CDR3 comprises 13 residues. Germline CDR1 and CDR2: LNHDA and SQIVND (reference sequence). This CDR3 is CASRERNYNEQFF. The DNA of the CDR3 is TGTGCCAGTAGGGAGAGGAACTACAATGAGCAGTTCTTC.

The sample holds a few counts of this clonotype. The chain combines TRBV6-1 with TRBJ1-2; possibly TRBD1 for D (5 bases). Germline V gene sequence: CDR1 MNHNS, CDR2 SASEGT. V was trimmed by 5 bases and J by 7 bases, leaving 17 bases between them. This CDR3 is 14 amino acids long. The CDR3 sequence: CASSSTALGGGYTF. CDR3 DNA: TGTGCCAGCAGTTCGACAGCCCTAGGAGGTGGCTACACCTTC.

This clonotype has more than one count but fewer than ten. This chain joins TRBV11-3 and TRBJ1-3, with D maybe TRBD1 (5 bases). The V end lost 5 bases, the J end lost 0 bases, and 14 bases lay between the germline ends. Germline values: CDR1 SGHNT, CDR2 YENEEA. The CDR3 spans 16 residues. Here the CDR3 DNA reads TGTGCCAGCAGCCCCCTCGGGACTAACTCTGGAAACACCATATATTTT. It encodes CASSPLGTNSGNTIYF.

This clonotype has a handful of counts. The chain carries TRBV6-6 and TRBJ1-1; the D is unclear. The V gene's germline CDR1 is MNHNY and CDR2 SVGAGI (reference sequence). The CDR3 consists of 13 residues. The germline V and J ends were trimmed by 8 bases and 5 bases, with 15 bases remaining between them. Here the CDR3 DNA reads TGTGCCAGCCTTTACAGTGCCGGGACTGAAGCTTTCTTT. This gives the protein CASLYSAGTEAFF.

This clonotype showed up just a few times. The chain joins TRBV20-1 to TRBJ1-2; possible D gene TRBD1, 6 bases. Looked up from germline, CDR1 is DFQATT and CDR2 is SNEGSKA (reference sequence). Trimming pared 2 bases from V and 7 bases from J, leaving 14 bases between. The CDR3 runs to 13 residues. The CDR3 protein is CSARPGQSGGYTF. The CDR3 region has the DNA TGCAGTGCTAGACCAGGACAGTCGGGTGGCTACACCTTC.

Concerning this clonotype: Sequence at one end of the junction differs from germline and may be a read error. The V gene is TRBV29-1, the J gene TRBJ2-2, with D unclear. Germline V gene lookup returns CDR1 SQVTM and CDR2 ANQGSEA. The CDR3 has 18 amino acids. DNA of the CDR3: TGCAGCTTTGAAGATCTTTTGCCCCGAGGAAATTGCCTCGGGGAGCTGTTTTTT. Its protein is CSFEDLLPRGNCLGELFF.

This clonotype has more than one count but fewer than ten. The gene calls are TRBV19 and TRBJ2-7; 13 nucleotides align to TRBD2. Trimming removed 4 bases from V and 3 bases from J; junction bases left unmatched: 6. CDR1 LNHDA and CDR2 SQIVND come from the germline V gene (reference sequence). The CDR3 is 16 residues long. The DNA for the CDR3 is TGTGCCAGTAGTAAACTTGGGACTAGCGGGGACTACGAGCAGTACTTC. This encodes CASSKLGTSGDYEQYF.

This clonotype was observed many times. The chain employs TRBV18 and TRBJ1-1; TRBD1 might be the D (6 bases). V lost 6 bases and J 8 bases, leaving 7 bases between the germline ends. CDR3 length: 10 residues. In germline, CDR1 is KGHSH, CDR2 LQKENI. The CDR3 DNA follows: TGTGCCAGCTCCGGGACAGAAGCTTTCTTT. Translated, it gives CASSGTEAFF. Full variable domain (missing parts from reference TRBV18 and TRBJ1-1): NAGVMQNPRHLVRRRGQEARLRCSPMKGHSHVYWYRQLPEEGLKFMVYLQKENIIDESGMPKERFSAEFPKEGPSILRIQQVVRGDSAAYFCASSGTEAFFGQGTRLTVV.

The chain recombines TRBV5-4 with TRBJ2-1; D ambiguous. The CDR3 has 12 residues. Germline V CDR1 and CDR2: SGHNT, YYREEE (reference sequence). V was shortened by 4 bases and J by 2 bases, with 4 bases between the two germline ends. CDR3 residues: CASSTPYNEQFF. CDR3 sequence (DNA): TGTGCCAGCAGCACCCCCTACAATGAGCAGTTCTTC.

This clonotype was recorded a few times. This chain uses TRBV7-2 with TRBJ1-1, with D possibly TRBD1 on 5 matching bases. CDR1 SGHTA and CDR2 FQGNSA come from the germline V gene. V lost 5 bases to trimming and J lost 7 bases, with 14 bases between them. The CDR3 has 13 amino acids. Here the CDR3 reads CASSTSPGLEAFF. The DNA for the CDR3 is TGTGCCAGCAGCACCAGTCCAGGGCTTGAAGCTTTCTTT.

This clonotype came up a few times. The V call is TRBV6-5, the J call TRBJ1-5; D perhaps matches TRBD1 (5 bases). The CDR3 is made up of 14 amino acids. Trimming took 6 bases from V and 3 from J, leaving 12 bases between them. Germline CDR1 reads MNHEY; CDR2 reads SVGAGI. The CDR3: CASSERGFNQPQHF. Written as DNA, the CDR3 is TGTGCCAGCAGCGAACGGGGGTTCAATCAGCCCCAGCATTTT.

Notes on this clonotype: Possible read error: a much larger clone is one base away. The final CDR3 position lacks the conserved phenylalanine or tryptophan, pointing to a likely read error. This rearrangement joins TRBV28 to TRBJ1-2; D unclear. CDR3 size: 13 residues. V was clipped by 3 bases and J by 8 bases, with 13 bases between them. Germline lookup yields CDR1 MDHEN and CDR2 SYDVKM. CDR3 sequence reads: CASSLLGDRGYTL. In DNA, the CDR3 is TGTGCCAGCAGTTTGCTCGGGGATAGAGGCTACACCTTA.

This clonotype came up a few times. This chain's CDR3 is CASSATGEEKLFF. CDR3 nucleotides: TGTGCCAGCAGTGCGACAGGGGAAGAAAAACTGTTTTTT. The rearrangement joins TRBV27 to TRBJ1-4, with TRBD1 matching over 8 bases. CDR3 length: 13 amino acids. V was clipped by 5 bases and J by 8 bases; unmatched bases: 4. The germline CDR1 and CDR2 sequences are MNHEY and SMNVEV (reference sequence).

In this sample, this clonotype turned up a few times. The CDR3 sequence is CSADRRGGVETQYF. The CDR3 DNA reads as TGCAGTGCCGATCGTCGCGGGGGTGTGGAGACCCAGTACTTC. V and J are TRBV20-1 and TRBJ2-5, with 7 bases identical to TRBD2. The V gene's germline CDR1 is DFQATT and CDR2 SNEGSKA (reference sequence). This CDR3 region has 14 residues. The trim removed 6 bases at V and 5 bases at J, leaving 12 bases unmatched.

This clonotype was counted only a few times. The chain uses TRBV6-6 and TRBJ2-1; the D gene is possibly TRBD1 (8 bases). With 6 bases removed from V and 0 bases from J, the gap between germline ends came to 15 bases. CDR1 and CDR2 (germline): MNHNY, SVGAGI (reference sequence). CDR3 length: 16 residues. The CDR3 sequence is CASRTTGGGSYNEQFF. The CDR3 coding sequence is TGTGCCAGCAGGACCACAGGGGGGGGCTCCTACAATGAGCAGTTCTTC.